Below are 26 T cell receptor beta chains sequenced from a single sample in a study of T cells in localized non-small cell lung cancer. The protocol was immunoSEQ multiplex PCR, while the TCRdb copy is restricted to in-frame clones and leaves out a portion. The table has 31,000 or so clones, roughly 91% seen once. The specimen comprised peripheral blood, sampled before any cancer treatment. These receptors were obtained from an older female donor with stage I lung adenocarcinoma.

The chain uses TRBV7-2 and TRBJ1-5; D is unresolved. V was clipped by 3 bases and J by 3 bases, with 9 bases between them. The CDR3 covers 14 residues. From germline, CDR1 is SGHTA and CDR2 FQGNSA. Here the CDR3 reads CASSLGNHNQPQHF. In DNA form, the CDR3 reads TGTGCCAGCAGCTTGGGTAATCACAATCAGCCCCAGCATTTT.

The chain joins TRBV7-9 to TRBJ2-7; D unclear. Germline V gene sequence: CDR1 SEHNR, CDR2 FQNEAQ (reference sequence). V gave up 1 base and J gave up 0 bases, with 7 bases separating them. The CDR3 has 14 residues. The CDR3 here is CASSLGGGSYEQYF. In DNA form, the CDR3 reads TGTGCCAGCAGCTTAGGTGGCGGCTCCTACGAGCAGTACTTC.

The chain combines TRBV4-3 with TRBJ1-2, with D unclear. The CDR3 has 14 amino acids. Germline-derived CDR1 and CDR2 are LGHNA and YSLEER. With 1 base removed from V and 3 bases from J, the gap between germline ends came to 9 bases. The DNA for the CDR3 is TGCGCCAGCAGCCAAGTTCTTGGGGACTATGGCTACACCTTC. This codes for CASSQVLGDYGYTF.

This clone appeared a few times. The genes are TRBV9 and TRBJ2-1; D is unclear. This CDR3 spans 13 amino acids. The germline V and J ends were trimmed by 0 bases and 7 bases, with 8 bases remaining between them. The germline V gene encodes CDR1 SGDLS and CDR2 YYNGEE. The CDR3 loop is CASSVALRNEQFF. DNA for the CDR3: TGTGCCAGCAGCGTAGCCCTGAGGAATGAGCAGTTCTTC.

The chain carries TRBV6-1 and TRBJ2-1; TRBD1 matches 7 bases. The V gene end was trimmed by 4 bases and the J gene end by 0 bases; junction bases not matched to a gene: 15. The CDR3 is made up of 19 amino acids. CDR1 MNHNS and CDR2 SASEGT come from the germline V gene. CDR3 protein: CASSAKTFGQESSYNEQFF. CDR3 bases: TGTGCCAGCAGTGCAAAAACATTCGGACAGGAAAGCTCCTACAATGAGCAGTTCTTC.

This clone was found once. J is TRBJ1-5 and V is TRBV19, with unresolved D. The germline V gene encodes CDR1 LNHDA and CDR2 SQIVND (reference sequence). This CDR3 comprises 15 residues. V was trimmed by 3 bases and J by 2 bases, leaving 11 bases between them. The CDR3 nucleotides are TGTGCCAGTAGTATGACTCCTTTGGGCAATCAGCCCCAGCATTTT. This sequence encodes CASSMTPLGNQPQHF.

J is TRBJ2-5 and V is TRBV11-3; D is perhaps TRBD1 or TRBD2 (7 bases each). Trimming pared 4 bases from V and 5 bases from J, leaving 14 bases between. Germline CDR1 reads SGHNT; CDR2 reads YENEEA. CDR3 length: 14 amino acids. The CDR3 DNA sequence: TGTGCCAGCAGCTCGACAGGGCGGGGGGAGACCCAGTACTTC. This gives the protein CASSSTGRGETQYF.

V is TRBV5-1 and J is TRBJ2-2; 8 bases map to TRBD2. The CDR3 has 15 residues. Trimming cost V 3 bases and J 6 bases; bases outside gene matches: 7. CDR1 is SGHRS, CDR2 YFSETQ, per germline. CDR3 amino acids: CASSSGTRASGELFF. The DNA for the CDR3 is TGCGCCAGCAGCTCCGGGACTAGAGCATCCGGGGAGCTGTTTTTT. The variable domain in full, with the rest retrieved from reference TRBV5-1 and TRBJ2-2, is KAGVTQTPRYLIKTRGQQVTLSCSPISGHRSVSWYQQTPGQGLQFLFEYFSETQRNKGNFPGRFSGRQFSNSRSEMNVSTLELGDSALYLCASSSGTRASGELFFGEGSRLTVL.

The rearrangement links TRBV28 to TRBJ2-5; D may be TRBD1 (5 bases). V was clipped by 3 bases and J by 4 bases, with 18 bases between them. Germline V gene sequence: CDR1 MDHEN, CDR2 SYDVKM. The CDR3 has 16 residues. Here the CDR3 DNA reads TGTGCCAGCAGTTTCCCCTGGCAGGGCGGTCGAGAGACCCAGTACTTC. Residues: CASSFPWQGGRETQYF.

In nucleotides, the CDR3 is TGCGCCAGCAGCCTGCAACCGGGGGGAGTCACAGATACGCAGTATTTT. The encoded protein is CASSLQPGGVTDTQYF. The chain uses TRBV5-1 and TRBJ2-3; 7 bases match TRBD2. V shed 4 bases and J 2 bases; nucleotides not matched to a gene: 10. Germline CDR1 is SGHRS and CDR2 is YFSETQ. The CDR3 runs 16 residues.

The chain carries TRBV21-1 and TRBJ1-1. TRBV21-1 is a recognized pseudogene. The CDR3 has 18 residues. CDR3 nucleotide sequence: TGTGCCAGCAGCCCCCATTTGAGAGACGGCTTCTCGAACACTGAAGCTTTCTTT. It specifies CASSPHLRDGFSNTEAFF.

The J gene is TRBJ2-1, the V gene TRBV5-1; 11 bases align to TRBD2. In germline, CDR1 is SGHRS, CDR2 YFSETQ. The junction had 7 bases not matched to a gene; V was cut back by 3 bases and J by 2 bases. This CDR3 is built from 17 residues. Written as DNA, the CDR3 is TGCGCCAGCAGCTACCAGACTAGCGGGATGGCCTACAATGAGCAGTTCTTC. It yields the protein CASSYQTSGMAYNEQFF.

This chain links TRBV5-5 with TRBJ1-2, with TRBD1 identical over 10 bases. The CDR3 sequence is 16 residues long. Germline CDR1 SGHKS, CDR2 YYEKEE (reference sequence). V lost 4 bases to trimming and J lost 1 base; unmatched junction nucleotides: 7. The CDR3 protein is CASSPKGTGVNYGYTF. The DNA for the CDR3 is TGTGCCAGCAGCCCAAAAGGGACAGGGGTTAACTATGGCTACACCTTC.

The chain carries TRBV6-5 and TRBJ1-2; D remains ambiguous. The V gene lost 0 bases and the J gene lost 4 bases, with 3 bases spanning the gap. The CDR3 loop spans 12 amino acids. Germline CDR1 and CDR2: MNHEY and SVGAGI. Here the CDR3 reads CASSYSSYGYTF. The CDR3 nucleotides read TGTGCCAGCAGTTACTCGTCCTATGGCTACACCTTC.

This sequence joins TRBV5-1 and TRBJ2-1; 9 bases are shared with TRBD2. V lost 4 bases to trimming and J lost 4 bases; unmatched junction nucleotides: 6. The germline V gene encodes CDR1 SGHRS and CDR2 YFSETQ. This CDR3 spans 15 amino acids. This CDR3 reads CASSLGLANYNEQFF. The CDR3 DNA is TGCGCCAGCAGCCTGGGACTAGCAAATTACAATGAGCAGTTCTTC. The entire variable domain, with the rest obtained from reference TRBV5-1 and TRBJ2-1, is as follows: KAGVTQTPRYLIKTRGQQVTLSCSPISGHRSVSWYQQTPGQGLQFLFEYFSETQRNKGNFPGRFSGRQFSNSRSEMNVSTLELGDSALYLCASSLGLANYNEQFFGPGTRLTVL.

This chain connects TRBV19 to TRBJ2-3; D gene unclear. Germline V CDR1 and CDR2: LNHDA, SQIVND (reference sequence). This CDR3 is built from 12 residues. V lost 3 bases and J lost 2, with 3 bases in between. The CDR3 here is CASSISTDTQYF. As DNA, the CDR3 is TGTGCCAGTAGTATTTCCACAGATACGCAGTATTTT.

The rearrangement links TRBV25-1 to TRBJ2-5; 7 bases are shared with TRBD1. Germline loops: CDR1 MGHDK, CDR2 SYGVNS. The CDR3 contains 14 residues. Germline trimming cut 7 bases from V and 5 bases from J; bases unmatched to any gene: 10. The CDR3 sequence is CASTQTGLSETQYF. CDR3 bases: TGTGCCAGCACTCAGACAGGGCTGTCGGAGACCCAGTACTTC.

CDR3 bases: TGTGCCAGCAGCCAAGTCGGCACCTGGGGTGAGACCCAGTACTTC. Protein: CASSQVGTWGETQYF. V usage is TRBV14 and J usage is TRBJ2-5; D unresolved. CDR1 and CDR2 from the germline V gene are SGHDN and FVKESK. CDR3 length: 15 residues. V was pared by 1 base and J by 5 bases, with 14 bases between.

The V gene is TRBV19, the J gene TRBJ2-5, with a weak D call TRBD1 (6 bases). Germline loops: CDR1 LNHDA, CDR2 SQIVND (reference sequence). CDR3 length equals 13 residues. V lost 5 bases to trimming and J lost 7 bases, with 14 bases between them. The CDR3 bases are TGTGCCAGTAGTCAGGGGACGGCTGTGACCCAGTACTTC. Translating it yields CASSQGTAVTQYF.

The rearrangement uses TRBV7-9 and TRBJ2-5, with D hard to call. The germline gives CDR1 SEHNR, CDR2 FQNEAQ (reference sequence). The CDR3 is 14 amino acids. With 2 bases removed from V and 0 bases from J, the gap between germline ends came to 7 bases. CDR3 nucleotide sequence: TGTGCCAGCAGCTTAAAGGCGAACCAAGAGACCCAGTACTTC. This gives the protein CASSLKANQETQYF. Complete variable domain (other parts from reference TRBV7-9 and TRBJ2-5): DTGVSQNPRHKITKRGQNVTFRCDPISEHNRLYWYRQTLGQGPEFLTYFQNEAQLEKSRLLSDRFSAERPKGSFSTLEIQRTEQGDSAMYLCASSLKANQETQYFGPGTRLLVL.

The CDR3 DNA follows: TGTGCCACCAGCAGAGCAGGACAGGAAAGGGGTCTAGCCAAAAACATTCAGTACTTC. Its translation is CATSRAGQERGLAKNIQYF. V usage is TRBV15 and J usage is TRBJ2-4, with 7 bases aligning to TRBD1. Per the germline V gene, CDR1 is LNHNV and CDR2 is YYDKDF (reference sequence). The CDR3 totals 19 residues. After removal of 1 base from V and 0 bases from J, the junction contained 12 bases not matched to a gene.

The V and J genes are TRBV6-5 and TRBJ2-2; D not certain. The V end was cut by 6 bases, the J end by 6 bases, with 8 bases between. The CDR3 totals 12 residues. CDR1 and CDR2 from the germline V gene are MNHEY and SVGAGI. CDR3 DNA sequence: TGTGCCAGCAGACCCCCCGCCGGGGAGCTGTTTTTT. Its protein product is CASRPPAGELFF.

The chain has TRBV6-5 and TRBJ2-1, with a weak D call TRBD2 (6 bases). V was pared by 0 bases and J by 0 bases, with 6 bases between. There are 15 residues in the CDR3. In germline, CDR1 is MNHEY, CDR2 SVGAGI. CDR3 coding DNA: TGTGCCAGCAGTTACTCGGGGGGCTCCTACAATGAGCAGTTCTTC. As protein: CASSYSGGSYNEQFF.

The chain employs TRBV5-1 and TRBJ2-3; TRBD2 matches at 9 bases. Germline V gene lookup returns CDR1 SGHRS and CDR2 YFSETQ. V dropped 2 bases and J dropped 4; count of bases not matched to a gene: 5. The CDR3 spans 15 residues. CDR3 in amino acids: CASSFLAGEADTQYF. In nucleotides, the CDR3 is TGCGCCAGCAGCTTCTTAGCGGGAGAGGCAGATACGCAGTATTTT.

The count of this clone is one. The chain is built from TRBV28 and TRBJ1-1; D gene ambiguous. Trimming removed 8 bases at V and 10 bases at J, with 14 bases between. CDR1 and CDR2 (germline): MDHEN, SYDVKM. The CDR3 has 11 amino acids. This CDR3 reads CASGPRFGAFF. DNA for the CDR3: TGTGCCAGCGGGCCCAGGTTCGGAGCTTTCTTT. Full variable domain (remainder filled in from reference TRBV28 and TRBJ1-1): DVKVTQSSRYLVKRTGEKVFLECVQDMDHENMFWYRQDPGLGLRLIYFSYDVKMKEKGDIPEGYSVSREKKERFSLILESASTNQTSMYLCASGPRFGAFFGQGTRLTVV.

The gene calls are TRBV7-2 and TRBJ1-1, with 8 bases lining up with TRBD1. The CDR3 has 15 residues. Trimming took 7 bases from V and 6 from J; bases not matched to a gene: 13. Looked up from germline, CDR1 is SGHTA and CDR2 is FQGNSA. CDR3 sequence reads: CASTERAQGAAEAFF. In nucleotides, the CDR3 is TGTGCCAGCACCGAACGGGCGCAGGGGGCCGCTGAAGCTTTCTTT.